Listed here are 31 T cell receptor beta chains from one sample, sequenced in a study of OX40 agonist ivuxolimab in advanced cancers. Assay used: immunoSEQ multiplex PCR; TCRdb lists only in-frame clones, some missing. The data contain 11,000 to 15,000 clones, around four fifths of them singletons. Specimen: CD4+ or CD8+ T cells sorted from blood, collected in a trial of the OX40 agonist ivuxolimab. Source of these receptors: an adult with an advanced solid tumor such as melanoma, head and neck, liver or kidney cancer.

The V gene is TRBV5-1, the J gene TRBJ2-6; D unclear. This CDR3 is 14 amino acids long. V gave up 1 base and J gave up 1 base, with 3 bases separating them. The germline V gene has CDR1 SGHRS and CDR2 YFSETQ. The CDR3 DNA follows: TGCGCCAGCAGCTTGTGGTCTGGGGCCAACGTCCTGACTTTC. Its protein product is CASSLWSGANVLTF.

This chain links TRBV7-6 with TRBJ2-1; TRBD2 agrees at 11 bases. The V gene's germline CDR1 is SGHVS and CDR2 FNYEAQ. The CDR3 runs 15 residues. Germline trimming cut 6 bases from V and 4 bases from J; bases unmatched to any gene: 5. In nucleotides, the CDR3 is TGTGCCAGCAGACTGGGACTAGCGGAATACAATGAGCAGTTCTTC. It codes for CASRLGLAEYNEQFF.

The chain uses TRBV12-5 and TRBJ2-5; D is possibly TRBD1 (5 bases). Germline-derived CDR1 and CDR2 are LGHNT and FRNRAP. V was clipped by 6 bases and J by 5 bases, with 13 bases between them. The CDR3 totals 13 residues. CDR3 in DNA: TGTGCTAGTGGGGCAGGGTTGAAGGAGACCCAGTACTTC. This codes for CASGAGLKETQYF.

The chain joins TRBV6-1 to TRBJ2-2; D unclear. There are 14 residues in the CDR3. Trimming removed 3 bases at V and 2 bases at J, with 7 bases between. Per the germline V gene, CDR1 is MNHNS and CDR2 is SASEGT. The CDR3 region has the DNA TGTGCCAGCAGTGAGACTGCAAACACCGGGGAGCTGTTTTTT. Amino acids: CASSETANTGELFF.

The chain's CDR3 is CSVSGRVIDEQYF. Written as DNA, the CDR3 is TGCAGCGTTTCGGGCAGGGTGATTGACGAGCAGTACTTC. The chain joins TRBV29-1 to TRBJ2-7; D is perhaps TRBD1 (5 bases). CDR1 and CDR2 from the germline V gene are SQVTM and ANQGSEA. Trimming removed 5 bases from V and 5 bases from J, with 16 bases in between. The CDR3 totals 13 residues.

The chain has TRBV10-3 and TRBJ2-1, with D possibly called TRBD1 or TRBD2 (5 bases each). This CDR3 contains 13 residues. Trimming shortened V by 6 bases and J by 4 bases, and 10 bases separated the two germline ends. CDR1 and CDR2 (germline): ENHRY, SYGVKD. The CDR3 sequence: CAIRGVSYNEQFF. Here the CDR3 DNA reads TGTGCCATCAGGGGGGTCAGTTACAATGAGCAGTTCTTC.

The chain joins TRBV12-5 to TRBJ2-2, with D perhaps matching TRBD2 (6 bases). Per germline, CDR1 LGHNT and CDR2 FRNRAP. The CDR3 runs 13 residues. Trimming pared 3 bases from V and 5 bases from J, leaving 7 bases between. The DNA for the CDR3 is TGTGCTAGTGGTTTTGGGGGGACCGGGGAGCTGTTTTTT. This sequence encodes CASGFGGTGELFF.

The genes are TRBV6-1 and TRBJ1-2; 12 bases line up with TRBD1. Germline-derived CDR1 and CDR2 are MNHNS and SASEGT. CDR3 length: 11 amino acids. Germline trimming cut 8 bases from V and 8 bases from J; bases unmatched to any gene: 0. CDR3 bases: TGTGCCAGCGGGACAGGGGGCGGCTACACCTTC. Amino acids: CASGTGGGYTF.

This clone has more than one count but fewer than ten. This rearrangement joins TRBV5-6 to TRBJ2-1; either TRBD1 or TRBD2 may fit D (5 bases each). Trimming took 4 bases from V and 8 from J, leaving 16 bases between them. This CDR3 is 14 amino acids long. From germline, CDR1 is SGHDT and CDR2 YYEEEE. The CDR3 nucleotides are TGTGCCAGCAGCCCTCGGGGCTACCGCGATGAGCAGTTCTTC. Protein: CASSPRGYRDEQFF.

Only a few counts were recorded for this clone. V and J are TRBV6-6 and TRBJ2-7; no clear D gene. The length of the CDR3 is 13 residues. The V end was cut by 0 bases, the J end by 3 bases, with 6 bases between. Per germline, CDR1 MNHNY and CDR2 SVGAGI (reference sequence). CDR3 amino acids: CASSYSPDYEQYF. DNA for the CDR3: TGTGCCAGCAGTTACTCCCCTGACTACGAGCAGTACTTC.

The chain links TRBV9 to TRBJ2-5, with TRBD2 matching 12 bases. With 0 bases clipped from V and 5 bases from J, the junction kept 5 bases outside the gene matches. This CDR3 has 16 amino acids. Germline-derived CDR1 and CDR2 are SGDLS and YYNGEE. As DNA, the CDR3 is TGTGCCAGCAGCGTAGGGCTAGCGGGAGGGCGGGAGACCCAGTACTTC. It codes for CASSVGLAGGRETQYF.

V and J are TRBV10-2 and TRBJ2-2; D gene ambiguous. V lost 0 bases and J 7 bases, leaving 12 bases between the germline ends. CDR1 and CDR2 from the germline V gene are WSHSY and SAAADI. The CDR3 runs 15 residues. The DNA of the CDR3 is TGCGCCAGCAGTGAGTCGTACGGACCAGGCGGGGAGCTGTTTTTT. It specifies CASSESYGPGGELFF.

The rearrangement joins TRBV28 to TRBJ1-1; the match to TRBD1 covers 7 bases. Germline loops: CDR1 MDHEN, CDR2 SYDVKM. V gave up 5 bases and J gave up 3 bases; unmatched junction bases: 3. The length of the CDR3 is 13 residues. The CDR3 here is CASSTTGHTEAFF. The CDR3 DNA reads TGTGCCAGCAGTACGACAGGGCACACTGAAGCTTTCTTT.

The chain has TRBV6-6 and TRBJ2-3; 7 bases map to TRBD2. Germline V gives CDR1 MNHNY, CDR2 SVGAGI (reference sequence). The CDR3 totals 14 residues. V trimming: 7 bases; J trimming: 5 bases; junction bases outside the gene matches: 9. The CDR3 coding sequence is TGTGCCAGCACCTACGGGGGGTTCGGAGATACGCAGTATTTT. Protein sequence: CASTYGGFGDTQYF.

This chain joins TRBV10-2 and TRBJ2-7; possible D gene TRBD2, 7 bases. V lost 2 bases and J lost 2, with 16 bases in between. Germline CDR1 is WSHSY and CDR2 is SAAADI. The CDR3 has 16 residues. The CDR3 here is CASSEGGGHPAYEQYF. The CDR3 DNA sequence: TGCGCCAGCAGTGAGGGGGGGGGCCACCCGGCCTACGAGCAGTACTTC.

The chain employs TRBV9 and TRBJ2-3, with a tentative D call TRBD2 (6 bases). The CDR3 length is 15 residues. V lost 2 bases and J 6 bases, leaving 16 bases between the germline ends. Looked up from germline, CDR1 is SGDLS and CDR2 is YYNGEE. The DNA for the CDR3 is TGTGCCAGCAGCGTCGGAGGGGCTGGGGGTGATACGCAGTATTTT. This translates into CASSVGGAGGDTQYF.

The sample holds a few counts of this clone. The gene calls are TRBV4-1 and TRBJ2-7, with 9 positions matching TRBD1. The CDR3 has 13 amino acids. In germline, CDR1 is MGHRA, CDR2 YSYEKL. V trimming: 0 bases; J trimming: 12 bases; junction bases outside the gene matches: 6. In DNA form, the CDR3 reads TGCGCCAGCAGCCAAGATTTGGGACAGGGCCCGTACTTC. Translating gives CASSQDLGQGPYF.

This clone was counted between two and nine times. The rearrangement links TRBV6-1 to TRBJ1-2; D may be TRBD1 (6 bases). CDR1 is MNHNS and CDR2 is SASEGT in the germline V gene. V lost 3 bases to trimming and J lost 8 bases, with 19 bases between them. The CDR3 consists of 15 residues. The CDR3 loop reads CASSDHEGGVWGYTF. DNA for the CDR3: TGTGCCAGCAGTGACCACGAAGGGGGGGTATGGGGCTACACCTTC.

The chain combines TRBV28 with TRBJ2-2; D may be TRBD2 (5 bases). The CDR3 totals 18 residues. Germline CDR1 MDHEN, CDR2 SYDVKM. Trimming removed 1 base at V and 0 bases at J, with 15 bases between. Written as DNA, the CDR3 is TGTGCCAGCAGTTTATTATCTAGCCACCCGGCGAACACCGGGGAGCTGTTTTTT. Its protein product is CASSLLSSHPANTGELFF.

V and J are TRBV7-9 and TRBJ2-5, with TRBD2 as a possible D gene (6 bases). This CDR3 spans 15 amino acids. Germline CDR1 and CDR2: SEHNR and FQNEAQ (reference sequence). V gave up 2 bases and J gave up 5 bases, with 15 bases separating them. The CDR3 region is CASSLMDYEGETQYF. CDR3 bases: TGTGCCAGCAGCTTAATGGACTATGAGGGGGAGACCCAGTACTTC.

The chain combines TRBV11-1 with TRBJ2-3; 9 bases line up with TRBD1. The CDR3 extends over 16 amino acids. V lost 3 bases, J lost 0 bases, and 4 bases stayed unmatched. CDR1 is SGHAT, CDR2 FQDESV, per germline (reference sequence). CDR3 region: CASSFRDRVSTDTQYF. The DNA of the CDR3 is TGTGCCAGCAGCTTTCGGGACAGGGTGAGCACAGATACGCAGTATTTT.

This chain uses TRBV7-9 with TRBJ2-7, with TRBD1 identical over 8 bases. The CDR3 runs 15 residues. CDR1 and CDR2 (germline): SEHNR, FQNEAQ (reference sequence). V dropped 4 bases and J dropped 4; count of bases not matched to a gene: 9. DNA for the CDR3: TGTGCCAGCAGCTCTTGGACAGGGTTTGAGTACGAGCAGTACTTC. It yields the protein CASSSWTGFEYEQYF. The complete variable domain, with remaining parts taken from reference TRBV7-9 and TRBJ2-7, reads DTGVSQNPRHKITKRGQNVTFRCDPISEHNRLYWYRQTLGQGPEFLTYFQNEAQLEKSRLLSDRFSAERPKGSFSTLEIQRTEQGDSAMYLCASSSWTGFEYEQYFGPGTRLTVT.

The rearrangement links TRBV27 to TRBJ2-3; D ambiguous. The CDR3 has 13 residues. Trimming shortened V by 11 bases and J by 4 bases, and 16 bases separated the two germline ends. Germline CDR1 MNHEY, CDR2 SMNVEV (reference sequence). CDR3 sequence reads: CASASLVPDTQYF. Written as DNA, the CDR3 is TGTGCCTCGGCCAGCCTGGTTCCAGATACGCAGTATTTT.

V is TRBV19 and J is TRBJ1-5; TRBD1 matches at 7 bases. The germline V gene encodes CDR1 LNHDA and CDR2 SQIVND (reference sequence). The length of the CDR3 is 14 residues. The junction had 8 bases not matched to a gene; V was cut back by 8 bases and J by 4 bases. In DNA form, the CDR3 reads TGTGCCAGTTCCCCGGGACAGCAGAATCAGCCCCAGCATTTT. Translation gives CASSPGQQNQPQHF.

The chain joins TRBV5-4 to TRBJ2-3; TRBD2 matches at 13 bases. The germline CDR1 and CDR2 sequences are SGHNT and YYREEE (reference sequence). The CDR3 loop spans 15 amino acids. Unmatched junction bases numbered 6, after V lost 5 bases and J lost 6 bases. CDR3 in DNA: TGTGCCAGCAGGGAGACTAGCGGGAGGCCGGATACGCAGTATTTT. Its translation: CASRETSGRPDTQYF.

This clone was detected once. V gene TRBV6-4 combines with J gene TRBJ2-2, with TRBD1 matching over 8 bases. Trimming cost V 2 bases and J 1 base; bases outside gene matches: 0. The germline V gene has CDR1 MRHNA and CDR2 SNTAGT. The CDR3 has 15 residues. The CDR3 region has the DNA TGTGCCAGCAGTGACGGGACAGGGAACACCGGGGAGCTGTTTTTT. It codes for CASSDGTGNTGELFF.

V is TRBV6-5 and J is TRBJ2-7, with D maybe TRBD2 (5 bases). The CDR3 has 13 amino acids. Germline V CDR1 and CDR2: MNHEY, SVGAGI. Trimming left V 0 bases short and J 3 bases short, with 6 bases between. CDR3 region: CASSYSRGYEQYF. CDR3 in DNA: TGTGCCAGCAGTTACTCTCGGGGCTACGAGCAGTACTTC.

The genes are TRBV5-6 and TRBJ1-1; TRBD1 might be the D (5 bases). V was shortened by 5 bases and J by 5 bases, with 10 bases between the two germline ends. This CDR3 has 12 amino acids. The germline gives CDR1 SGHDT, CDR2 YYEEEE. The CDR3 nucleotides are TGTGCCAGCAGGGCAGGGAGGACTGAAGCTTTCTTT. It encodes CASRAGRTEAFF.

This chain uses TRBV7-8 with TRBJ1-4; 10 bases agree with TRBD1. Germline loops: CDR1 SGHVS, CDR2 FQNEAQ. J was trimmed by 8 bases and V by 1 base; bases with no gene match: 4. This CDR3 contains 15 residues. As DNA, the CDR3 is TGTGCCAGCAGCTTAGGACAGGGGGCCGACGAAAAACTGTTTTTT. This gives the protein CASSLGQGADEKLFF.

The chain links TRBV6-6 to TRBJ2-7, with 7 bases aligning to TRBD1. Unmatched junction bases numbered 7, after V lost 5 bases and J lost 0 bases. CDR1 is MNHNY, CDR2 SVGAGI, per germline (reference sequence). The CDR3 is 15 residues long. The DNA for the CDR3 is TGTGCCAGCAGTCCCCGGACAGGAACCTCCTACGAGCAGTACTTC. It specifies CASSPRTGTSYEQYF.

The chain links TRBV4-1 to TRBJ1-5; D is undetermined. Germline lookup yields CDR1 MGHRA and CDR2 YSYEKL. Trimming left V 1 base short and J 0 bases short, with 4 bases between. The CDR3 runs to 14 residues. As DNA, the CDR3 is TGCGCCAGCAGCCAAGTATATAGCAATCAGCCCCAGCATTTT. Its translation: CASSQVYSNQPQHF.